The 14 T cell receptor beta chains given below trace back to one sample, sequenced in a study of blood T cell repertoires in COVID-19. Produced via immunoSEQ multiplex PCR; TCRdb's table is partial and in-frame only. The sample consists of fewer than 300,000 clones, 65% to 85% of them appearing once. Specimen: peripheral blood. The receptor source for this set is a man at least 80 years old with acute or convalescent COVID-19.

The gene calls are TRBV10-3 and TRBJ2-2, with 9 nucleotides matching TRBD1. With V trimmed by 6 bases and J by 7 bases, 12 bases remained unmatched. CDR1 and CDR2 from the germline V gene are ENHRY and SYGVKD. CDR3 length: 16 residues. In DNA, the CDR3 is TGTGCCATCAGGGAATTGGACAGGGGAGAGAGCGGGGAGCTGTTTTTT. As protein: CAIRELDRGESGELFF.

This chain joins TRBV5-4 and TRBJ2-2, with D hard to call. CDR1 is SGHNT, CDR2 YYREEE, per germline (reference sequence). This CDR3 is built from 14 residues. Trimming shortened V by 2 bases and J by 2 bases, and 7 bases separated the two germline ends. The CDR3 DNA reads TGTGCCAGCAGCTTTTACAGCAACACCGGGGAGCTGTTTTTT. Protein product: CASSFYSNTGELFF.

This clone has only a few counts. The V and J genes are TRBV6-2 or TRBV6-3 and TRBJ2-5; D might be TRBD2 (6 bases). Per germline, CDR1 MNHEY and CDR2 SVGEGT. V lost 4 bases and J lost 3, with 9 bases in between. The CDR3 extends over 13 amino acids. This CDR3 reads CASSWRGEETQYF. The CDR3, as DNA: TGTGCCAGCAGTTGGCGGGGAGAAGAGACCCAGTACTTC.

The chain joins TRBV18 to TRBJ2-7; 7 nucleotides agree with TRBD2. Trimming cost V 2 bases and J 5 bases; bases outside gene matches: 12. The CDR3 contains 16 residues. Germline CDR1 reads KGHSH; CDR2 reads LQKENI. As DNA, the CDR3 is TGTGCCAGCTCACCATATCAGGCGGGAGTAGTCAACGAGCAGTACTTC. Amino acids: CASSPYQAGVVNEQYF.

The CDR3, as DNA: TGCGCCAGCAGCGAGGGGGCGAACAATTCACCCCTCCACTTT. Its protein product is CASSEGANNSPLHF. The V and J genes are TRBV5-1 and TRBJ1-6; 7 nucleotides align to TRBD1. CDR1 is SGHRS, CDR2 YFSETQ, per germline. This CDR3 comprises 14 residues. After removal of 4 bases from V and 7 bases from J, the junction contained 5 bases not matched to a gene.

The genes are TRBV19 and TRBJ2-1; 10 positions match TRBD1. The CDR3 consists of 15 residues. The J segment lost 9 bases and the V segment lost 5 bases, leaving 10 bases of the junction unmatched. Per germline, CDR1 LNHDA and CDR2 SQIVND (reference sequence). For the CDR3, the DNA is TGTGCCAGTAGTTCCTCCGGGACAGGGGTCGGTGAGCAGTTCTTC. Its translation: CASSSSGTGVGEQFF.

The rearrangement uses TRBV11-2 and TRBJ2-5, with 8 bases aligning to TRBD1. Germline lookup yields CDR1 SGHAT and CDR2 FQNNGV. The ends lost 5 bases at V and 5 bases at J; junction bases unmatched: 10. CDR3 length equals 15 residues. The CDR3 reads CASSAGGWGRETQYF. The DNA for the CDR3 is TGTGCCAGCAGCGCAGGGGGCTGGGGCAGGGAGACCCAGTACTTC.

The CDR3 coding sequence is TGTGCCAGCAGTTTCCTCGGTACTGAAGCTTTCTTT. Amino acid sequence: CASSFLGTEAFF. This chain connects TRBV27 to TRBJ1-1; the D is unclear. CDR1 MNHEY and CDR2 SMNVEV come from the germline V gene (reference sequence). This CDR3 is built from 12 residues. V lost 3 bases and J 5 bases, leaving 7 bases between the germline ends.

Concerning this clone itself: The same CDR3 can be traced to other DNA sequences in this sample. The CDR3 sequence is CASSPLDRDQPQHF. The CDR3 region has the DNA TGTGCCAGCTCACCACTGGACAGGGACCAGCCCCAGCATTTT. The rearrangement links TRBV18 to TRBJ1-5; TRBD1 agrees at 8 bases. Germline-derived CDR1 and CDR2 are KGHSH and LQKENI. The CDR3 sequence is 14 residues long. Trimming took 1 base from V and 7 from J; bases not matched to a gene: 3.

V and J are TRBV11-2 and TRBJ2-5; 9 bases are a match to TRBD1. Germline V gene lookup returns CDR1 SGHAT and CDR2 FQNNGV. The CDR3 is 17 amino acids. V was clipped by 5 bases and J by 4 bases; unmatched bases: 14. The CDR3 nucleotides are TGTGCCAGCAGCCGCTCCCCGGGACAGGGATTAGGAGAGACCCAGTACTTC. Encoded protein: CASSRSPGQGLGETQYF.

This sequence joins TRBV2 and TRBJ2-3; D not resolved. Deletions cut 4 bases from V and 6 bases from J, with 11 bases between. Per germline, CDR1 SNHLY and CDR2 FYNNEI. The CDR3 loop spans 13 amino acids. The CDR3 spells CASSGERWDTQYF. The CDR3 DNA reads TGTGCCAGCAGTGGAGAGCGTTGGGATACGCAGTATTTT.

This chain uses TRBV5-1 with TRBJ2-1, with 11 bases matching TRBD2. V trimming: 4 bases; J trimming: 7 bases; junction bases outside the gene matches: 7. CDR1 is SGHRS and CDR2 is YFSETQ in the germline V gene. The CDR3 has 15 amino acids. The DNA of the CDR3 is TGCGCCAGCAGCACCCCTAGCGGGAGGTATAATGAGCAGTTCTTC. As protein: CASSTPSGRYNEQFF.

The chain employs TRBV27 and TRBJ1-2, with D perhaps matching TRBD1 (6 bases). This CDR3 region has 12 residues. V lost 5 bases and J lost 8, with 12 bases in between. The germline CDR1 and CDR2 sequences are MNHEY and SMNVEV (reference sequence). CDR3 sequence: CASSVDRIGYTF. As DNA, the CDR3 is TGTGCCAGCAGTGTTGACAGGATCGGCTACACCTTC.

The chain links TRBV28 to TRBJ1-5, with unresolved D. CDR3 length: 12 residues. V lost 5 bases to trimming and J lost 1 base, with 3 bases between them. Germline V gives CDR1 MDHEN, CDR2 SYDVKM. For the CDR3, the DNA is TGTGCCAGCAGTCGGAGCAATCAGCCCCAGCATTTT. Its translation is CASSRSNQPQHF.